What follows are 21 T cell receptor beta chains derived from one specimen sequenced in a study of post-analysis software for immune sequencing data (dated by TCRdb to between 2014 and 2017). Their target antigens are unknown. Library generation was performed with PCR. The sequencer listed for this sample is Illumina HiSeq 2500. To reduce PCR and sequencing biases, unique molecular identifiers were incorporated into the TCR beta cDNA libraries. The public sequencing data were trimmed at Q25 with fastp and processed into clonotypes with MiXCR by TCRdb, which kept only in-frame beta chains. Records with the same CDR3 protein are collapsed into one entry carrying the most frequent genes and DNA. In this sample the table shows roughly 700,000 distinct CDR3 sequences, roughly 30% of which occur a single time. The top ten hold more than 0.45% of the sample. Results and caveats for the whole study, not just this receptor: Significantly higher frequencies in patients than in controls were found for several TRBV segments, including TRBV5-6, TRBV5-1 and TRBV20-1.

Specimen: blood. The receptors come from a girl aged 10 to 17 with multiple sclerosis.

In its sample, this clonotype was seen once. This may be a read error, as it is one base from a much larger clone. The rearrangement joins TRBV10-3 to TRBJ2-7, with TRBD2 as a possible D gene (5 bases). The tail of the sequence fits TRBJ2-5 better, so the J call may be wrong. CDR3 length: 12 amino acids. Germline CDR1 reads ENHRY; CDR2 reads SYGVKD. The DNA of the CDR3 is TGTGCCAGCAGAGGGATCGACGAGACCCAGTACTTC. It encodes CASRGIDETQYF.

This clonotype was seen only a few times. This rearrangement joins TRBV29-1 to TRBJ1-2; D is possibly TRBD1 (5 bases). The CDR3 loop spans 13 amino acids. Germline loops: CDR1 SQVTM, CDR2 ANQGSEA. Trimming shortened V by 4 bases and J by 8 bases, and 17 bases separated the two germline ends. The CDR3 coding sequence is TGCAGCGTTGCGGTCAGGGAACTGGGGGGCTACACCTTC. This gives the protein CSVAVRELGGYTF.

V gene TRBV19 combines with J gene TRBJ1-1; a weak D match, TRBD1 (6 bases). Germline-derived CDR1 and CDR2 are LNHDA and SQIVND (reference sequence). The CDR3 is 14 residues long. V was pared by 4 bases and J by 1 base, with 10 bases between. DNA of the CDR3: TGTGCCAGTAGTACGACGGGACAGAACACTGAAGCTTTCTTT. This sequence encodes CASSTTGQNTEAFF.

Notes on this clonotype: A much larger clone sits a single nucleotide away, making a read error possible. This chain uses TRBV24-1 with TRBJ2-1; D uncertain. Per germline, CDR1 KGHDR and CDR2 SFDVKD. V was pared by 7 bases and J by 4 bases, with 10 bases between. This CDR3 is built from 13 residues. The CDR3 sequence is CATRAGRYNEQFF. The CDR3 bases are TGTGCCACCAGGGCTGGCAGATACAATGAGCAGTTCTTC.

This clonotype has only a few counts. V usage is TRBV20-1 and J usage is TRBJ1-6; D is ambiguous. CDR1 is DFQATT and CDR2 is SNEGSKA in the germline V gene (reference sequence). The length of the CDR3 is 15 residues. The ends were cut back, 5 bases at V and 10 bases at J, with 21 bases in the middle. CDR3 protein: CSASDVGAYGSPLHF. CDR3 DNA sequence: TGCAGTGCTTCAGACGTCGGAGCTTACGGGTCACCCCTCCACTTT.

The CDR3 DNA sequence: TGTGCCAGTAGTATAGGTGCAGGCCGAGCTTTCTTT. Its protein product is CASSIGAGRAFF. The rearrangement links TRBV19 to TRBJ1-1, with D unclear. V gave up 1 base and J gave up 10 bases, with 10 bases separating them. The CDR3 loop spans 12 amino acids. Germline V gene data show CDR1 as LNHDA and CDR2 as SQIVND (reference sequence).

V is TRBV20-1 and J is TRBJ1-4; TRBD1 is a possible D gene (6 bases). V was clipped by 3 bases and J by 7 bases, with 15 bases between them. The CDR3 runs to 14 residues. Per the germline V gene, CDR1 is DFQATT and CDR2 is SNEGSKA (reference sequence). The DNA of the CDR3 is TGCAGTGCTAGGGGTCAGGGGCGCACTGAAAAACTGTTTTTT. The encoded protein is CSARGQGRTEKLFF.

This clonotype has a handful of counts. The chain uses TRBV24-1 and TRBJ2-7, with 8 bases aligning to TRBD1. Trimming removed 9 bases from V and 1 base from J; junction bases left unmatched: 7. This CDR3 contains 14 residues. Germline CDR1 is KGHDR and CDR2 is SFDVKD. The CDR3 loop reads CATAETGASYEQYF. CDR3 DNA sequence: TGTGCCACCGCGGAGACAGGGGCGTCCTACGAGCAGTACTTC.

This clonotype came up a few times. The chain has TRBV29-1 and TRBJ2-3, with TRBD2 identical over 7 bases. V dropped 7 bases and J dropped 3; count of bases not matched to a gene: 10. Germline values: CDR1 SQVTM, CDR2 ANQGSEA. This CDR3 spans 14 amino acids. The CDR3 here is CSAAGLVGTDTQYF. In DNA form, the CDR3 reads TGCAGCGCCGCCGGACTAGTTGGAACAGATACGCAGTATTTT.

The chain joins TRBV20-1 to TRBJ2-3; tentatively, D is TRBD1 or TRBD2 (5 bases each). Germline assignment: CDR1 DFQATT and CDR2 SNEGSKA (reference sequence). The V and J ends lost 1 base and 2 bases respectively, with 10 bases between them. CDR3 size: 14 residues. The CDR3 region has the DNA TGCAGTGCTAGAGCGGGGACCAACACAGATACGCAGTATTTT. This codes for CSARAGTNTDTQYF.

J is TRBJ1-4 and V is TRBV7-9; D is uncertain. V shed 2 bases and J shed 7 bases, with 8 bases lying between them. This CDR3 region has 13 residues. In germline, CDR1 is SEHNR, CDR2 FQNEAQ (reference sequence). The DNA of the CDR3 is TGTGCCAGCAGCTTAATGCAGAGTGAAAAACTGTTTTTT. It specifies CASSLMQSEKLFF.

The chain employs TRBV6-6 and TRBJ1-5; 9 positions match TRBD1. The ends lost 7 bases at V and 6 bases at J; junction bases unmatched: 7. Germline V CDR1 and CDR2: MNHNY, SVGAGI (reference sequence). The CDR3 has 14 amino acids. The CDR3 here is CASKGGQGGQPQHF. CDR3 coding DNA: TGTGCCAGCAAAGGGGGACAGGGCGGTCAGCCCCAGCATTTT.

In this sample, this clonotype turned up a few times. The chain recombines TRBV4-1 with TRBJ2-1; D is possibly TRBD2 (6 bases). The CDR3 runs 14 residues. Germline CDR1 reads MGHRA; CDR2 reads YSYEKL. V gave up 1 base and J gave up 2 bases, with 6 bases separating them. The CDR3 reads CASSQGTTYNEQFF. CDR3 coding DNA: TGCGCCAGCAGCCAAGGGACTACCTACAATGAGCAGTTCTTC.

This clonotype was counted only a few times. An end of the junction does not agree with germline; a read error may underlie this. The chain joins TRBV7-7 to TRBJ2-5; D uncertain. The length of the CDR3 is 11 residues. Germline CDR1 and CDR2: SSHAT and FNYEAQ (reference sequence). CDR3 amino acids: CASSPIETQYF. The CDR3 DNA follows: TGTGCTAGCAGCCCTATAGAGACCCAGTACTTC.

As to this clonotype: Possible read error: a much larger clone is one base away. The chain employs TRBV6-4 and TRBJ2-1; TRBD1 aligns across 9 bases. CDR1 and CDR2 from the germline V gene are MRHNA and SNTAGT. The CDR3 extends over 16 amino acids. CDR3 DNA sequence: TGTGCCAGCAGTCCTTTGGGGGACAGGGCCTACAATGGGCAGTTCTTC. The encoded protein is CASSPLGDRAYNGQFF.

The chain has TRBV12-3 or TRBV12-4 and TRBJ1-4; 9 bases are shared with TRBD1. This CDR3 is built from 14 residues. V lost 7 bases, J lost 6 bases, and 6 bases stayed unmatched. The CDR3 region is CASTPGTGYEKLFF. The CDR3 nucleotides read TGTGCCAGCACCCCCGGGACAGGGTATGAAAAACTGTTTTTT.

This clonotype was counted only a few times. CDR3 region: CASSLNLYTDTQYF. The CDR3 coding sequence is TGTGCCAGCAGCTTGAATCTATACACAGATACGCAGTATTTT. This chain uses TRBV5-6 with TRBJ2-3; D gene uncertain. V dropped 1 base and J dropped 2 bases, with 8 bases sitting between them. The V gene's germline CDR1 is SGHDT and CDR2 YYEEEE. This CDR3 contains 14 residues.

The J gene is TRBJ2-1, the V gene TRBV5-1; D might be TRBD1 (5 bases). CDR1 and CDR2 from the germline V gene are SGHRS and YFSETQ. This CDR3 has 13 residues. Trimming removed 1 base from V and 8 bases from J, with 10 bases in between. CDR3 in DNA: TGCGCCAGCAGCTTGCCAGGGCACGATGAGCAGTTCTTC. The encoded protein is CASSLPGHDEQFF. Together with reference TRBV5-1 and TRBJ2-1, the CDR3 gives the full variable domain: KAGVTQTPRYLIKTRGQQVTLSCSPISGHRSVSWYQQTPGQGLQFLFEYFSETQRNKGNFPGRFSGRQFSNSRSEMNVSTLELGDSALYLCASSLPGHDEQFFGPGTRLTVL.

As concerns this clonotype: An end of the junction does not agree with germline; a read error may underlie this. The chain recombines TRBV7-2 with TRBJ2-7; D not certain. The length of the CDR3 is 12 residues. The germline CDR1 and CDR2 sequences are SGHTA and FQGNSA. CDR3 protein: CASSLDRYGQYF. As DNA, the CDR3 is TGTGCCAGCAGCCTCGACCGGTACGGGCAGTACTTC.

This rearrangement joins TRBV6-1 to TRBJ2-1; 11 positions match TRBD2. V lost 1 base to trimming and J lost 6 bases; unmatched junction nucleotides: 14. CDR1 is MNHNS and CDR2 is SASEGT in the germline V gene. The length of the CDR3 is 19 residues. CDR3 bases: TGTGCCAGCAGTGAAGTTCCGATGGGGCTAGCGGGGGGCCGCAATGAGCAGTTCTTC. Protein sequence: CASSEVPMGLAGGRNEQFF.

V gene TRBV29-1 combines with J gene TRBJ2-3, with D possibly matching TRBD2 (6 bases). Per the germline V gene, CDR1 is SQVTM and CDR2 is ANQGSEA. Trimming cost V 2 bases and J 6 bases, with 18 bases left between them. The CDR3 is 15 residues long. CDR3 DNA: TGCAGCGTTGAACCCCGGCAGGGAGGTGCGGATACGCAGTATTTT. This translates into CSVEPRQGGADTQYF.